This T cell receptor (beta chain) stems from a study of T cells after yellow fever vaccination. Concerning this clonotype: Its antigen is not identified.

Study-level points and caveats: Primary-vaccination clones mostly resurfaced post-booster (about 95% CD4, under 90% CD8).

Germline CDR1 is DFQATT and CDR2 is SNEGSKA (reference sequence). V was shortened by 6 bases and J by 10 bases, with 18 bases between the two germline ends. The CDR3 is 12 amino acids. TCRdb processed the 5' RACE reads anew with MiXCR; each CDR3 protein has one entry. The sample records 250,000 to 400,000 distinct CDR3 sequences, 4.1% being singletons. The V call is TRBV20-1, the J call TRBJ1-2; D possibly corresponds to TRBD1 (6 bases). The TCR originated in a man aged 18 to 30 who received the YFV17D yellow fever vaccine. The sequences come from PBMCs, collected 5 days after the yellow fever booster vaccination. CDR3 protein: CSAPLTGTFYTF. The CDR3 DNA follows: TGCAGTGCCCCCCTCACAGGGACTTTCTACACCTTC.